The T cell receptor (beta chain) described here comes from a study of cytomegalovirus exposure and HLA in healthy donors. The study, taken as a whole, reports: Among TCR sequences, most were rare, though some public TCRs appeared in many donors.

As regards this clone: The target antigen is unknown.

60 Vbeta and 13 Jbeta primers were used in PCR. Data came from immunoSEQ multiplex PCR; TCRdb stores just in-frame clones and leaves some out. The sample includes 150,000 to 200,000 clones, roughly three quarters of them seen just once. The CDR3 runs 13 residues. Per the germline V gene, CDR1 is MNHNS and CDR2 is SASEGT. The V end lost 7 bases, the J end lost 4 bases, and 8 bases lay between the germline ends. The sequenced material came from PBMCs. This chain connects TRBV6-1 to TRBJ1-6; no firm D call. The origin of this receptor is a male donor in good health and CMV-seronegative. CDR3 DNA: TGTGCCAGCATTTCGTTTTATAATTCACCCCTCCACTTT. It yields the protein CASISFYNSPLHF.